One and the same sample provided the 23 T cell receptor beta chains below, sequenced in a study of blood T cell repertoires in COVID-19. The table came from immunoSEQ multiplex PCR; TCRdb's copy has only in-frame clones and leaves some out. The sample has around 250,000 clones, approximately 86% seen once; the top ten hold 8.5% to 9%. Sequenced sample: peripheral blood. These receptors all stem from a middle-aged man with active or convalescent COVID-19.

This clone turned up a few times. The chain is built from TRBV30 and TRBJ1-3, with unresolved D. Germline assignment: CDR1 GTSNPN and CDR2 SVGIG (reference sequence). The CDR3 consists of 11 residues. V was cut by 5 bases and J by 4 bases, with 6 bases left in between. CDR3 sequence: CAWYKGNTIYF. In DNA form, the CDR3 reads TGTGCCTGGTACAAGGGAAACACCATATATTTT.

This clone is a singleton in its sample. The chain couples TRBV2 to TRBJ2-1; 8 positions agree with TRBD1. Trimming at V came to 8 bases and at J to 2 bases, leaving 8 bases not matched to a gene. This CDR3 comprises 15 residues. Germline CDR1 is SNHLY and CDR2 is FYNNEI. The CDR3: CASGITGGAYNEQFF. The CDR3 region has the DNA TGTGCCAGCGGAATAACAGGGGGAGCCTACAATGAGCAGTTCTTC.

The chain is built from TRBV9 and TRBJ1-6; the D is unclear. The V end lost 4 bases, the J end lost 10 bases, and 18 bases lay between the germline ends. Per the germline V gene, CDR1 is SGDLS and CDR2 is YYNGEE. The CDR3 is 15 residues long. The CDR3 DNA follows: TGTGCCAGCAGCTCAGATCCAGGTTCGGGGTCACCCCTCCACTTT. The encoded protein is CASSSDPGSGSPLHF.

The CDR3 bases are TGTGCCAGCAGCGTAGGACAGGGAGTAACTGGAAACACCATATATTTT. It codes for CASSVGQGVTGNTIYF. V is TRBV9 and J is TRBJ1-3; 7 nucleotides agree with TRBD1. The CDR3 is 16 amino acids. The germline CDR1 and CDR2 sequences are SGDLS and YYNGEE. Trimming cost V 0 bases and J 2 bases; bases outside gene matches: 5.

The CDR3 DNA is TGTGCCAGCAGCATCCTACTAGCGGGAGTGGATACGCAGTATTTT. It translates to CASSILLAGVDTQYF. This chain links TRBV11-2 with TRBJ2-3; TRBD2 aligns across 11 bases. V was clipped by 5 bases and J by 6 bases; unmatched bases: 7. This CDR3 has 15 amino acids. Per the germline V gene, CDR1 is SGHAT and CDR2 is FQNNGV.

The chain uses TRBV5-1 and TRBJ2-2; 7 bases match TRBD1. Germline V lookup: CDR1 SGHRS, CDR2 YFSETQ. With 4 bases clipped from V and 0 bases from J, the junction kept 3 bases outside the gene matches. This CDR3 region has 15 residues. The CDR3: CASSAGQANTGELFF. The CDR3 bases are TGCGCCAGCAGCGCCGGACAGGCGAACACCGGGGAGCTGTTTTTT. Drawing the rest from reference TRBV5-1 and TRBJ2-2, the complete variable domain is KAGVTQTPRYLIKTRGQQVTLSCSPISGHRSVSWYQQTPGQGLQFLFEYFSETQRNKGNFPGRFSGRQFSNSRSEMNVSTLELGDSALYLCASSAGQANTGELFFGEGSRLTVL.

This sequence joins TRBV5-1 and TRBJ1-6; no clear D. The length of the CDR3 is 13 residues. Germline V gene data show CDR1 as SGHRS and CDR2 as YFSETQ. V lost 5 bases and J lost 5, with 8 bases in between. In DNA form, the CDR3 reads TGCGCCAGCAGTACAAAAAATAATTCACCCCTCCACTTT. It codes for CASSTKNNSPLHF.

The rearrangement joins TRBV5-1 to TRBJ2-2; D unclear. CDR1 is SGHRS, CDR2 YFSETQ, per germline. The germline V and J ends were trimmed by 2 bases and 3 bases, with 5 bases remaining between them. CDR3 size: 13 residues. CDR3 sequence: CASSLSDTGELFF. The DNA for the CDR3 is TGCGCCAGCAGCTTATCTGACACCGGGGAGCTGTTTTTT. The variable domain in full, with the rest retrieved from reference TRBV5-1 and TRBJ2-2, is KAGVTQTPRYLIKTRGQQVTLSCSPISGHRSVSWYQQTPGQGLQFLFEYFSETQRNKGNFPGRFSGRQFSNSRSEMNVSTLELGDSALYLCASSLSDTGELFFGEGSRLTVL.

This clone is a singleton in its sample. The rearrangement uses TRBV27 and TRBJ2-1; a weak D match, TRBD1 (5 bases). This CDR3 has 14 residues. Between the trimmed V and J ends, which lost 8 bases and 6 bases, there was a span of 17 bases. Germline V CDR1 and CDR2: MNHEY, SMNVEV (reference sequence). The CDR3 loop reads CASQEAGQGNEQFF. In DNA form, the CDR3 reads TGTGCCAGCCAAGAGGCAGGCCAGGGCAATGAGCAGTTCTTC.

V is TRBV2 and J is TRBJ1-2; the match to TRBD1 covers 10 bases. The CDR3 has 17 amino acids. V lost 1 base and J lost 3; bases outside the gene matches: 8. CDR1 and CDR2 from the germline V gene are SNHLY and FYNNEI. CDR3 loop: CASSEVPGQGNDYGYTF. DNA for the CDR3: TGTGCCAGCAGTGAAGTACCGGGACAGGGGAATGACTATGGCTACACCTTC.

The chain is built from TRBV11-2 and TRBJ1-2; 12 bases map to TRBD1. Germline loops: CDR1 SGHAT, CDR2 FQNNGV. Trimming took 4 bases from V and 8 from J; bases not matched to a gene: 8. The CDR3 loop spans 15 amino acids. CDR3 in amino acids: CASSYPGQGAFGYTF. Here the CDR3 DNA reads TGTGCCAGCAGCTACCCGGGACAGGGGGCGTTCGGCTACACCTTC.

This clone was seen a handful of times. The chain links TRBV6-4 to TRBJ1-2; D remains ambiguous. Germline V CDR1 and CDR2: MRHNA, SNTAGT. Trimming cost V 8 bases and J 3 bases, with 16 bases left between them. CDR3 length: 14 amino acids. The CDR3 nucleotides are TGTGCCAGCTGCGCATTGGGCAGCTACTATGGCTACACCTTC. Protein: CASCALGSYYGYTF.

This sequence joins TRBV30 and TRBJ1-5; 7 nucleotides align to TRBD1. V was clipped by 5 bases and J by 1 base; unmatched bases: 17. The CDR3 spans 18 residues. Germline CDR1 reads GTSNPN; CDR2 reads SVGIG (reference sequence). Here the CDR3 reads CAWGPNSGQIVSNQPQHF. The CDR3 bases are TGTGCCTGGGGCCCTAACTCGGGACAGATTGTGAGCAATCAGCCCCAGCATTTT.

The chain combines TRBV28 with TRBJ2-1; 9 positions agree with TRBD1. The germline CDR1 and CDR2 sequences are MDHEN and SYDVKM. With V trimmed by 3 bases and J by 8 bases, 17 bases remained unmatched. The CDR3 runs 18 residues. The CDR3 reads CASSFPKAGTGKSDEQFF. The CDR3 DNA sequence: TGTGCCAGCAGTTTCCCGAAAGCCGGGACAGGGAAGAGCGATGAGCAGTTCTTC.

The J gene is TRBJ1-1, the V gene TRBV2; D might be TRBD1 (5 bases). CDR1 and CDR2 (germline): SNHLY, FYNNEI. V lost 6 bases, J lost 1 base, and 15 bases lay in between. This CDR3 region has 15 residues. The CDR3 DNA sequence: TGTGCCAGCAGAACCGGGGGGTCATCGAACACTGAAGCTTTCTTT. Translated: CASRTGGSSNTEAFF.

This clone was observed a handful of times. The chain is built from TRBV12-3 or TRBV12-4 and TRBJ1-3; 8 positions agree with TRBD1. This CDR3 comprises 12 residues. Trimming removed 1 base from V and 14 bases from J; junction bases left unmatched: 4. This chain's CDR3 is CASSLETGAVYF. The CDR3 DNA is TGTGCCAGCAGTTTAGAGACAGGGGCCGTATATTTT.

The rearrangement uses TRBV15 and TRBJ1-5, with TRBD1 matching over 8 bases. Trimming cost V 2 bases and J 2 bases; bases outside gene matches: 20. Germline V gives CDR1 LNHNV, CDR2 YYDKDF (reference sequence). CDR3 length: 21 residues. The CDR3 reads CATSRLRTKVSRGLGNQPQHF. Written as DNA, the CDR3 is TGTGCCACCAGCAGATTAAGAACGAAAGTTTCCAGGGGGCTCGGCAATCAGCCCCAGCATTTT.

This rearrangement joins TRBV6-5 to TRBJ2-5, with a tentative D call TRBD1 (6 bases). The CDR3 has 14 residues. The V end lost 7 bases, the J end lost 2 bases, and 14 bases lay between the germline ends. CDR1 is MNHEY and CDR2 is SVGAGI in the germline V gene. CDR3 DNA: TGTGCCAGCACCCCCGACAGGTATCAAGAGACCCAGTACTTC. It translates to CASTPDRYQETQYF.

The V gene is TRBV7-9, the J gene TRBJ1-6, with 8 bases that match TRBD1. CDR1 and CDR2 (germline): SEHNR, FQNEAQ (reference sequence). The CDR3 consists of 16 residues. J lost 7 bases, V lost 4 bases, and 9 bases had no gene match. The CDR3 region has the DNA TGTGCCAGCAGCTACTCTCCGGGACAGGCAAATTCACCCCTCCACTTT. This gives the protein CASSYSPGQANSPLHF. The variable domain in full, with the rest retrieved from reference TRBV7-9 and TRBJ1-6, is DTGVSQNPRHKITKRGQNVTFRCDPISEHNRLYWYRQTLGQGPEFLTYFQNEAQLEKSRLLSDRFSAERPKGSFSTLEIQRTEQGDSAMYLCASSYSPGQANSPLHFGNGTRLTVT.

In its sample, this clone was seen a few times. The J gene is TRBJ1-6, the V gene TRBV7-9, with 9 bases fitting TRBD1. The CDR3 is 16 amino acids. Trimming cost V 1 base and J 7 bases; bases outside gene matches: 5. Germline values: CDR1 SEHNR, CDR2 FQNEAQ (reference sequence). The CDR3 loop reads CASSLGLDRGNSPLHF. The CDR3 bases are TGTGCCAGCAGCTTAGGTTTGGACAGGGGAAATTCACCCCTCCACTTT.

Here the CDR3 reads CASRGDGVFGGYTF. The CDR3 DNA reads TGTGCCAGCAGGGGAGACGGGGTTTTCGGTGGCTACACCTTC. The chain links TRBV5-6 to TRBJ1-2; D remains unclear. V gave up 5 bases and J gave up 7 bases, with 18 bases separating them. Germline-derived CDR1 and CDR2 are SGHDT and YYEEEE. This CDR3 comprises 14 residues.

In DNA, the CDR3 is TGCGCCAGCAGCTTACAGGGACCCAAAAACATTCAGTACTTC. Residues: CASSLQGPKNIQYF. This chain joins TRBV5-1 and TRBJ2-4, with D perhaps matching TRBD1 (6 bases). V was pared by 2 bases and J by 2 bases, with 8 bases between. In germline, CDR1 is SGHRS, CDR2 YFSETQ. The CDR3 runs 14 residues.

The rearrangement links TRBV27 to TRBJ2-6; D possibly corresponds to TRBD2 (5 bases). Trimming removed 5 bases from V and 4 bases from J, with 12 bases in between. The CDR3 is 15 amino acids. Germline assignment: CDR1 MNHEY and CDR2 SMNVEV (reference sequence). CDR3 in amino acids: CASSPLRGGANVLTF. CDR3 nucleotide sequence: TGTGCCAGCAGTCCTCTACGGGGAGGGGCCAACGTCCTGACTTTC.